Each of the 16 T cell receptor beta chains below was sequenced from the same sample in a study of vaccination and CD4 T cells after COVID-19. TCRdb recomputed calls from the PCR reads with MiXCR, one row per CDR3 protein. The table has about 21,000 distinct CDR3 sequences, about three fifths seen once. Sequencing used CD4+ T cells from blood, obtained before SARS-CoV-2 vaccination. The receptors shown here come from a human donor who had recovered from COVID-19.

This clonotype was detected only a few times. This chain uses TRBV28 with TRBJ1-2; possibly TRBD1 for D (6 bases). Germline CDR1 MDHEN, CDR2 SYDVKM. This CDR3 region has 13 residues. V was pared by 3 bases and J by 8 bases, with 13 bases between. For the CDR3, the DNA is TGTGCCAGCAGTTTGTCAGGGGCCCGGGGCTACACCTTC. It codes for CASSLSGARGYTF.

This clonotype was found a few times. The rearrangement joins TRBV12-3 or TRBV12-4 to TRBJ2-3; D remains ambiguous. The V end lost 3 bases, the J end lost 1 base, and 5 bases lay between the germline ends. CDR3 length equals 13 residues. CDR3 sequence (DNA): TGTGCCAGCAGTTTCAGCGGCACAGATACGCAGTATTTT. It translates to CASSFSGTDTQYF.

The chain has TRBV20-1 and TRBJ2-1, with D perhaps assigned TRBD1 or TRBD2 (5 bases each). Trimming pared 0 bases from V and 0 bases from J, leaving 12 bases between. Germline loops: CDR1 DFQATT, CDR2 SNEGSKA (reference sequence). This CDR3 is 16 amino acids long. The CDR3: CSARDLGEHSYNEQFF. CDR3 nucleotides: TGCAGTGCTAGAGATCTGGGGGAGCACTCCTACAATGAGCAGTTCTTC.

The rearrangement uses TRBV2 and TRBJ2-5, with D maybe TRBD1 (6 bases). Trimming stripped 8 bases from V and 2 bases from J, with 18 bases between. CDR1 is SNHLY and CDR2 is FYNNEI in the germline V gene. The CDR3 totals 15 residues. The CDR3, as DNA: TGTGCCAGCGCCGGCCGGACAGAGAGGCAAGAGACCCAGTACTTC. Translating gives CASAGRTERQETQYF.

This sequence joins TRBV7-4 and TRBJ1-1; D unresolved. The CDR3 runs 16 residues. CDR1 is SGHVT and CDR2 is SQSDAQ in the germline V gene. V lost 5 bases and J lost 2, with 18 bases in between. CDR3 in amino acids: CASSAMKGVGNTEAFF. CDR3 sequence (DNA): TGTGCCAGCAGCGCTATGAAGGGCGTAGGCAACACTGAAGCTTTCTTT.

CDR3: CASSFSGPTDTQYF. The CDR3 nucleotides read TGTGCCAGCAGCTTTAGCGGGCCCACAGATACGCAGTATTTT. The chain is built from TRBV7-3 and TRBJ2-3; TRBD2 matches 7 bases. The CDR3 has 14 residues. Per the germline V gene, CDR1 is SGHTA and CDR2 is FQGTGA. The V gene end was trimmed by 3 bases and the J gene end by 2 bases; junction bases not matched to a gene: 2. Full variable domain (rest looked up from reference TRBV7-3 and TRBJ2-3): GAGVSQTPSNKVTEKGKYVELRCDPISGHTALYWYRQSLGQGPEFLIYFQGTGAADDSGLPNDRFFAVRPEGSVSTLKIQRTERGDSAVYLCASSFSGPTDTQYFGPGTRLTVL.

The CDR3 region is CSARARGTGTEKLFF. DNA of the CDR3: TGCAGTGCTAGGGCCCGGGGGACAGGGACTGAAAAACTGTTTTTT. The chain uses TRBV20-1 and TRBJ1-4; 9 positions match TRBD1. Germline values: CDR1 DFQATT, CDR2 SNEGSKA (reference sequence). V lost 3 bases and J lost 7; bases outside the gene matches: 9. The CDR3 sequence is 15 residues long.

This clonotype was seen a handful of times. The chain is built from TRBV20-1 and TRBJ2-5; 13 bases match TRBD2. Germline CDR1 and CDR2: DFQATT and SNEGSKA (reference sequence). CDR3 length equals 14 residues. The V segment lost 6 bases and the J segment 5 bases; nucleotides outside the gene matches: 6. The CDR3 loop reads CSADTSGRAETQYF. In nucleotides, the CDR3 is TGCAGTGCAGACACTAGCGGGAGGGCCGAGACCCAGTACTTC.

The rearrangement uses TRBV27 and TRBJ2-7, with 14 bases fitting TRBD2. V shed 5 bases and J 6 bases; nucleotides not matched to a gene: 12. CDR1 is MNHEY and CDR2 is SMNVEV in the germline V gene (reference sequence). This CDR3 is built from 17 residues. CDR3 residues: CASSPSFGLAGGSEQYF. CDR3 in DNA: TGTGCCAGCAGTCCCTCTTTCGGACTAGCGGGAGGAAGCGAGCAGTACTTC.

This clonotype showed up just once. This chain uses TRBV19 with TRBJ1-1, with 9 bases lining up with TRBD1. V trimming: 4 bases; J trimming: 9 bases; junction bases outside the gene matches: 6. The CDR3 contains 13 residues. Germline V gene data show CDR1 as LNHDA and CDR2 as SQIVND (reference sequence). For the CDR3, the DNA is TGTGCCAGTAGTAGGGACAGGGCGTCACAAGCTTTCTTT. Translation: CASSRDRASQAFF.

The chain uses TRBV28 and TRBJ1-6; the D gene is possibly TRBD1 (5 bases). V was pared by 2 bases and J by 6 bases, with 17 bases between. Germline CDR1 reads MDHEN; CDR2 reads SYDVKM. The CDR3 is made up of 17 amino acids. CDR3 nucleotides: TGTGCCAGCAGTTTACAGCCGGGACGGCGGGGTAATTCACCCCTCCACTTT. Residues: CASSLQPGRRGNSPLHF.

The chain carries TRBV9 and TRBJ1-1, with no clear D. Germline-derived CDR1 and CDR2 are SGDLS and YYNGEE. V was clipped by 0 bases and J by 1 base, with 7 bases between them. This CDR3 spans 14 amino acids. The CDR3 is CASSVGEENTEAFF. The CDR3 DNA reads TGTGCCAGCAGCGTAGGGGAAGAGAACACTGAAGCTTTCTTT.

V usage is TRBV7-2 and J usage is TRBJ1-5; possible D gene TRBD1, 6 bases. This CDR3 comprises 13 residues. V shed 0 bases and J shed 6 bases, with 6 bases lying between them. Germline CDR1 reads SGHTA; CDR2 reads FQGNSA. The CDR3 DNA follows: TGTGCCAGCAGCTTAGCACAGGGTCAGCCCCAGCATTTT. Residues: CASSLAQGQPQHF.

This clonotype was recorded a few times. The rearrangement joins TRBV6-1 to TRBJ2-3; 9 nucleotides align to TRBD2. V lost 6 bases and J lost 6; bases outside the gene matches: 10. The CDR3 has 15 amino acids. CDR1 MNHNS and CDR2 SASEGT come from the germline V gene. For the CDR3, the DNA is TGTGCCAGCAGGCGGGAGCGGGAGGCCAGGGATACGCAGTATTTT. This codes for CASRREREARDTQYF.

This sequence joins TRBV6-1 and TRBJ2-2; D possibly corresponds to TRBD1 (6 bases). The CDR3 is 12 amino acids. Germline lookup yields CDR1 MNHNS and CDR2 SASEGT. The V and J ends lost 6 bases and 6 bases respectively, with 8 bases between them. CDR3: CASRTGSGELFF. The DNA for the CDR3 is TGTGCCAGCAGAACAGGGTCCGGGGAGCTGTTTTTT.

This sequence joins TRBV19 and TRBJ1-5, with D maybe TRBD1 (6 bases). V gave up 7 bases and J gave up 0 bases, with 19 bases separating them. The CDR3 loop spans 17 amino acids. Germline V CDR1 and CDR2: LNHDA, SQIVND (reference sequence). CDR3 nucleotide sequence: TGTGCCAGTAAAGGGCGCCAGGGGAACTATAGCAATCAGCCCCAGCATTTT. Translated, it gives CASKGRQGNYSNQPQHF.